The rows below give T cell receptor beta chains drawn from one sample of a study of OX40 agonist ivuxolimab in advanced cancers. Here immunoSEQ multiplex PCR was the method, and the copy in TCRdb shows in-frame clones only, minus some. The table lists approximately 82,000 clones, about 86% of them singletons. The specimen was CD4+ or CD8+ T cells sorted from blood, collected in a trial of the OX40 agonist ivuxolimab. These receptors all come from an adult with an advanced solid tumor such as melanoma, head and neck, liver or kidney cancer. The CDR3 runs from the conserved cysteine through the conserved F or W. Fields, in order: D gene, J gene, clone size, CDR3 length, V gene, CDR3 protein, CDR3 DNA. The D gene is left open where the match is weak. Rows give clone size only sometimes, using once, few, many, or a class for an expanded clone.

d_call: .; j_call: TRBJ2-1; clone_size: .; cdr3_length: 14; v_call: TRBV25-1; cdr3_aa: CASSGDREANEQFF; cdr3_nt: TGTGCCAGCAGTGGGGATCGGGAAGCCAATGAGCAGTTCTTC
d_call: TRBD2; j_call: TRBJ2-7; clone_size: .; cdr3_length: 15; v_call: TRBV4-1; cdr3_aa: CASSQSSGASYEQYF; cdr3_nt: TGCGCCAGCAGCCAATCTAGCGGGGCCTCCTACGAGCAGTACTTC
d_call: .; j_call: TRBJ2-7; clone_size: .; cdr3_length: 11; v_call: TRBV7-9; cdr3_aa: CASSLNYEQYF; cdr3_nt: TGTGCCAGCAGCTTAAACTACGAGCAGTACTTC
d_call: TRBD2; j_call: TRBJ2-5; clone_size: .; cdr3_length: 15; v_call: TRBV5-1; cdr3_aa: CASGESGGFIETQYF; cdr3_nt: TGCGCCAGCGGAGAGAGCGGGGGGTTTATAGAGACCCAGTACTTC
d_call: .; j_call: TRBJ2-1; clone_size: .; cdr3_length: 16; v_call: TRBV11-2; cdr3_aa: CASSKEQNLVYNEQFF; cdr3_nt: TGTGCCAGCAGCAAGGAGCAAAACCTAGTCTACAATGAGCAGTTCTTC
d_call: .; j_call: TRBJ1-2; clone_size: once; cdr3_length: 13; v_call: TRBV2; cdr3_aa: CASSPGQKRGYTF; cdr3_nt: TGTGCCAGCAGTCCAGGACAGAAACGGGGCTACACCTTC
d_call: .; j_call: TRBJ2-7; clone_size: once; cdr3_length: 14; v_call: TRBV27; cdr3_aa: CASSLAGPAYEQYF; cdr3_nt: TGTGCCAGCAGTTTAGCGGGCCCGGCCTACGAGCAGTACTTC
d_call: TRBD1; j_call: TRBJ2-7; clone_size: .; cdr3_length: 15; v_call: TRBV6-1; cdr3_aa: CASRKFGQGAYEQYF; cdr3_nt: TGTGCCAGCAGGAAATTCGGACAGGGGGCCTACGAGCAGTACTTC
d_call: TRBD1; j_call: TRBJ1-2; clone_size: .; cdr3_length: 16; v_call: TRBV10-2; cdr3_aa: CASSENLAGGQGGYTF; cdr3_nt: TGCGCCAGCAGTGAGAATCTGGCAGGGGGACAAGGTGGCTACACCTTC
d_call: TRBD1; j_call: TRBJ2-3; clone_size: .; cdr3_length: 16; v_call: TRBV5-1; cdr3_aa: CASSWGQGERTDTQYF; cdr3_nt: TGCGCCAGCAGCTGGGGACAGGGAGAGAGGACAGATACGCAGTATTTT
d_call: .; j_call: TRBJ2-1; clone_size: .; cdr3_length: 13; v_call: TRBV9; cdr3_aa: CASSFGGQGGQFF; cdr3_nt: TGTGCCAGCAGCTTTGGCGGCCAGGGCGGGCAGTTCTTC
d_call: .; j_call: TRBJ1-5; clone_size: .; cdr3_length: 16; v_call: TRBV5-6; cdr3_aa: CASSLAFGRGNQPQHF; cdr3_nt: TGTGCCAGCAGCTTGGCCTTTGGCAGGGGCAATCAGCCCCAGCATTTT
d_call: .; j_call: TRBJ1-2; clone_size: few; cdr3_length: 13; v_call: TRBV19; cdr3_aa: CASSIGGTYGYTF; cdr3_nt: TGTGCCAGTAGTATCGGCGGTACCTATGGCTACACCTTC
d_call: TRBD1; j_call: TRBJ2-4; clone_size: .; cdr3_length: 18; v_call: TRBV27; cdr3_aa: CASSSGTGGGRAKNIQYF; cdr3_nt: TGTGCCAGCAGCTCCGGGACAGGGGGCGGACGAGCCAAAAACATTCAGTACTTC
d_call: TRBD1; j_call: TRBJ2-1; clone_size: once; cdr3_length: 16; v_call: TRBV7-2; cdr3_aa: CASSLRQGQGDNEQFF; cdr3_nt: TGTGCCAGCAGCCTACGTCAGGGACAGGGGGACAATGAGCAGTTCTTC
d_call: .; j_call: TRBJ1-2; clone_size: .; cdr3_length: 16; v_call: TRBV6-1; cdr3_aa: CASSVKVGVDNYGYTF; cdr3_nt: TGTGCCAGCAGTGTCAAAGTAGGGGTTGATAACTATGGCTACACCTTC
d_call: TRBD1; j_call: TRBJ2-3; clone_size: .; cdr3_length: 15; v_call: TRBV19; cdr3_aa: CASRTGGAGTDTQYF; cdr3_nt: TGTGCCAGTAGGACAGGGGGCGCGGGCACAGATACGCAGTATTTT
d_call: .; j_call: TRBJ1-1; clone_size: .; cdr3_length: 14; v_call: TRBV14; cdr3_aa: CASSLPGMNTEAFF; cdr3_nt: TGTGCCAGCAGCCTTCCAGGGATGAACACTGAAGCTTTCTTT
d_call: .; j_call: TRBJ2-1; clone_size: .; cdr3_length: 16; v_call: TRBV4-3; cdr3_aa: CASSPLWTDEDNEQFF; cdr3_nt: TGCGCCAGCAGCCCCCTATGGACTGATGAGGACAATGAGCAGTTCTTC
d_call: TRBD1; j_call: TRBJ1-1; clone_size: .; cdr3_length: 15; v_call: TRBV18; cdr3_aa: CASSPGDRGTTEAFF; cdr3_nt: TGTGCCAGCTCACCAGGGGACAGGGGGACCACTGAAGCTTTCTTT
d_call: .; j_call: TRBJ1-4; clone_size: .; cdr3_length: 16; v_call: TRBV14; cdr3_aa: CASSQDGWGANEKLFF; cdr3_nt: TGTGCCAGCAGCCAAGATGGTTGGGGGGCTAATGAAAAACTGTTTTTT